This entry describes one T cell receptor beta chain. It has no known antigen specificity. Base qualities are not provided; no much larger clone lies one nucleotide away. The library was prepared using PCR. DNA from cultured CD4+ T cells underwent TCR sequencing with the Oncomine TCR Beta short-read assay at the Johns Hopkins FTIC core. The QIAamp micro DNA kit was used to extract genomic DNA from the cultured CD4+ T cells. The Oncomine TCR Beta libraries from cultured CD4+ T cells were pooled using unique dual indexes and then sequenced on an Illumina iSeq 100. The authors processed their data as follows. Non-productive sequences were filtered out, and CDR3s that did not start with C, did not end with F or W, or were shorter than 7 amino acids were discarded. The MANAFEST web application identified antigen-specific clonotypes by comparing peptide-stimulated wells against reference wells and other culture wells. An FDR below 0.05, an odds ratio above 5, and a productive frequency above 0.1% in at least two of three replicate wells were required for clones to be considered positive. Cross-reactive clonotypes were defined as significantly expanded in both SARS-CoV-2 spike wells and at least one common cold coronavirus spike condition. Using R version 3.6.1, CDR3 homology was evaluated through Levenshtein distances (stringdist) along with unrooted phylogenetic trees (ape). Using fastp at Q25 and MiXCR, TCRdb reprocessed the public reads and kept productive beta chains. Rows with a matching CDR3 protein are joined into one entry that keeps the most common DNA and genes. It is TCRdb's table, rather than the study itself, that gives the V and J calls and clone size. Within this sample are 4,500 to 5,000 distinct CDR3 sequences, with more than 75% of them counted one time only. The top ten clones comprise about 50% of the sample.

From its cysteine to its phenylalanine, the CDR3 spans 15 amino acids. Just CDR3 DNA is preserved here, 45 bases in frame from base 1. CDR1 and CDR2 were assigned from the germline V gene (reference sequence) as DFQATT and SNEGSKA. V has 2 bases trimmed and J has 5 bases trimmed; junction bases matching no gene number 4. This specimen comes from a study of vaccination and CD4 T cells after COVID-19 (dated by TCRdb to between 2021 and 2022). Regarding the research as a whole: Convalescent patients had a positive SARS-CoV-2 result on nasal swab PCR, and of these patients, nine had mild disease and one had severe disease. Participants received two doses of either the Pfizer-BioNTech BNT162b2 vaccine (n=8) or the Moderna mRNA-1273 vaccine (n=2). The time from the second vaccine dose to post-vaccine blood sampling had a median of around 72 days and ranged from roughly 12 to 250 days. Post-COVID blood samples from convalescent patients were collected a median of about 110 days after diagnosis, with a range of 35 to 161 days. In over 8 COVID-19 convalescent patients and a handful of infection-naive healthy vaccine recipients, the spike-specific CD4+ TCR repertoire before mRNA vaccination was compared with the repertoire after mRNA vaccination. The cultures were stimulated with overlapping spike peptide pools from SARS-CoV-2 and from the common cold coronaviruses HCoV-NL63, HCoV-OC43 and HCoV-229E. Control cultures used a CEFX viral epitope pool as positive control, an HIV-1 Nef peptide pool as negative control, or no peptide. The convalescent cohort comprised six males and four females, including two Hispanic individuals, seven Caucasians, two Asians and one multiracial person.

General conclusions and limits of the study: Nearly all vaccine-specific clones in convalescent patients (304 of 307) were mono-reactive for SARS-CoV-2 spike rather than cross-reactive with common cold coronaviruses. The median number of SARS-CoV-2-reactive clonotypes rose from about 23 after infection to around 40 after vaccination, but the change was not significant. The study included relatively few convalescent patients and did not analyze early timepoints after natural infection. Among the post-vaccine SARS-CoV-2-reactive clones in convalescent patients, a median approximately 90% showed up only after vaccination, which suggests vaccine-specific priming.

The treatment or condition label corresponds to: approximately 10-day PBMC culture with coronavirus spike peptide pools or control peptides (ViraFEST assay). The ViraFEST assay, used in the study, expanded antigen-specific T cells with peptide pools and then identified the expanded clonotypes through TCR sequencing. The convalescent patients' positive SARS-CoV-2 PCR tests were from March to December 2020, which was before the Alpha, Beta and Delta variants emerged in the United States. Each well held 2.2 million or so PBMCs cultured with 9 to 10 ug/ml peptide pools in IMDM containing about 5% human AB serum and 9 to 10 IU/ml IL-2. Half of the culture medium was replaced with fresh IL-2-containing medium on days 3 and 7. After about 10 days of culture, CD4+ T cells were isolated by negative selection using the EasySep CD4+ T cell isolation kit. Ficoll-Paque Plus gradient centrifugation was used to isolate PBMCs from whole blood, and the isolated PBMCs were then either used fresh or cryopreserved at -140C. In general, triplicate wells were set up for every culture condition.

This receptor was identified in a human donor who had recovered from COVID-19. The source material was CD4+ T cells from blood, cultured in vitro. This chain is built from TRBV20-1 and TRBJ2-3; 13 junctional bases match TRBD2. The nucleotide sequence reads TGCAGTGCTAGATGGGGACTAGCGGGACGAGATACGCAGTATTTT. Translated, this gives CSARWGLAGRDTQYF.